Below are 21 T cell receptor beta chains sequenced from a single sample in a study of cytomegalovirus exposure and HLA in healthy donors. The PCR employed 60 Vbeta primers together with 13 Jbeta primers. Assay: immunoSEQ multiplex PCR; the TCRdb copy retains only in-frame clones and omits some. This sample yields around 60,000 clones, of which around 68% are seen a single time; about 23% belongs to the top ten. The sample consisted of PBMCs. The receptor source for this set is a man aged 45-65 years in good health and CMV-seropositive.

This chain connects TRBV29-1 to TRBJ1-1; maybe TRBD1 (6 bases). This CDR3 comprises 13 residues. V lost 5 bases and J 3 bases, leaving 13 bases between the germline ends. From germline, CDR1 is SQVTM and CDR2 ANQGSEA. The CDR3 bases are TGCAGCGTTAGAGACAGGCCGGACACTGAAGCTTTCTTT. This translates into CSVRDRPDTEAFF.

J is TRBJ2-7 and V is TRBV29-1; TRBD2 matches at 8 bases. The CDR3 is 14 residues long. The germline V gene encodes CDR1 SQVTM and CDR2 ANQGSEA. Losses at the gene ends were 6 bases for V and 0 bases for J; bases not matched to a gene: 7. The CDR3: CSVGGGGISYEQYF. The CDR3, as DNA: TGCAGCGTCGGGGGGGGAGGGATCTCCTACGAGCAGTACTTC.

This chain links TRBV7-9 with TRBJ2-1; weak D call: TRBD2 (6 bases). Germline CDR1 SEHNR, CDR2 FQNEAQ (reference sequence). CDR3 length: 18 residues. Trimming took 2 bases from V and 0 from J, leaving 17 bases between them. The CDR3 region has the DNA TGTGCCAGCAGCTTAAGCGCGCGCGGGGTCAGCTCCTACAATGAGCAGTTCTTC. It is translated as CASSLSARGVSSYNEQFF.

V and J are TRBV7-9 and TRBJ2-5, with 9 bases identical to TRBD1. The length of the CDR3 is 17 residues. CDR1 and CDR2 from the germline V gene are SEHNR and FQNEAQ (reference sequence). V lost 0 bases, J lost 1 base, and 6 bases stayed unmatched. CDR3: CASSLAHGQGSQETQYF. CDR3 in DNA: TGTGCCAGCAGCTTAGCGCACGGACAGGGGAGCCAAGAGACCCAGTACTTC.

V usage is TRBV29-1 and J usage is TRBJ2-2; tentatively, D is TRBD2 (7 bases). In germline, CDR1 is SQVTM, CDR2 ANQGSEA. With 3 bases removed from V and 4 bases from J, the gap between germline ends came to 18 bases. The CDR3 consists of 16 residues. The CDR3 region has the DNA TGCAGCGTTGATGGCCCCGGGGGGCAGAGCACCGGGGAGCTGTTTTTT. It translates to CSVDGPGGQSTGELFF.

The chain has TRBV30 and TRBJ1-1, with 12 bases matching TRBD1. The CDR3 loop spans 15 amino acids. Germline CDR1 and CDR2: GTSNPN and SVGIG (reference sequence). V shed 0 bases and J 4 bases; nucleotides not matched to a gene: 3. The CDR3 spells CAWSVLGQGATEAFF. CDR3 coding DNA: TGTGCCTGGAGTGTCCTGGGACAGGGGGCCACTGAAGCTTTCTTT.

CDR3 sequence: CATSGGQGVGETQYF. The CDR3 DNA is TGTGCCACCAGCGGCGGACAGGGCGTGGGGGAGACCCAGTACTTC. J is TRBJ2-5 and V is TRBV15, with 8 bases lining up with TRBD1. Per germline, CDR1 LNHNV and CDR2 YYDKDF (reference sequence). The CDR3 has 15 amino acids. With V trimmed by 5 bases and J by 5 bases, 10 bases remained unmatched.

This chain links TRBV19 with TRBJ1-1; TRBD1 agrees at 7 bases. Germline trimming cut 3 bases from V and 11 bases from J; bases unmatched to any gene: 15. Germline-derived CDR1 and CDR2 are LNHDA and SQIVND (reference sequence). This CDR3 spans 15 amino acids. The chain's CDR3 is CASSMTRTGQRRAFF. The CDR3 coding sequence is TGTGCCAGTAGTATGACCCGGACAGGCCAACGGAGGGCTTTCTTT.

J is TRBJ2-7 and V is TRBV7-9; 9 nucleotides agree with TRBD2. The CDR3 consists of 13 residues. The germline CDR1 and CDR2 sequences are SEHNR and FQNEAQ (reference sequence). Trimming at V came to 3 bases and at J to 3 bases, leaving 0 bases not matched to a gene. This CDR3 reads CASSFSGSYEQYF. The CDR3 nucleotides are TGTGCCAGCAGCTTTAGCGGGAGCTACGAGCAGTACTTC.

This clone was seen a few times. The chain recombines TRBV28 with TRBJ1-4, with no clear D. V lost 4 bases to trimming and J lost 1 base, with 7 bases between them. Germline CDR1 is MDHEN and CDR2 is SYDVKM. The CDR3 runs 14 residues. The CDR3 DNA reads TGTGCCAGCAGTTCCGGGGTAACTAATGAAAAACTGTTTTTT. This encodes CASSSGVTNEKLFF.

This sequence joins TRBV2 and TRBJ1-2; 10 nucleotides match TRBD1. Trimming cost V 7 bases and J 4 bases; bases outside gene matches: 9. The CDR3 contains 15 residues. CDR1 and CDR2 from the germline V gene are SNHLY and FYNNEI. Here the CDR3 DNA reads TGTGCCAGCAAGAGGGACAGGGGAGGAGGCTATGGCTACACCTTC. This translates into CASKRDRGGGYGYTF.

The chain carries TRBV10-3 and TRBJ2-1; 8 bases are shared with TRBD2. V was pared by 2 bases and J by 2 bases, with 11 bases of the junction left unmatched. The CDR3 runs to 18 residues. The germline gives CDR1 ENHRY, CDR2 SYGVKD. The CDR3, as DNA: TGTGCCATCAGTGAGCTGGAGAGTAGCGGGACCCCCTACAATGAGCAGTTCTTC. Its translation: CAISELESSGTPYNEQFF.

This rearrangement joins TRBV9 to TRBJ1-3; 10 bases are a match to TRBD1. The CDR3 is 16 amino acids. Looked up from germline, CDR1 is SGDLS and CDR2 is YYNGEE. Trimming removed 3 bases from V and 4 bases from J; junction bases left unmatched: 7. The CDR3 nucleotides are TGTGCCAGCAGCGACCGGACAGGGGGTTGGGGAAACACCATATATTTT. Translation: CASSDRTGGWGNTIYF.

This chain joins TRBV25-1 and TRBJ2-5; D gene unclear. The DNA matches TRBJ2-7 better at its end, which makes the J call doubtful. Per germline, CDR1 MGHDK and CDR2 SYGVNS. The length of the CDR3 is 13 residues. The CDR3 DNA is TGTGCCAGCAGTCCCATCTCCGTCTACGAGCAGTACTTC. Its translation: CASSPISVYEQYF.

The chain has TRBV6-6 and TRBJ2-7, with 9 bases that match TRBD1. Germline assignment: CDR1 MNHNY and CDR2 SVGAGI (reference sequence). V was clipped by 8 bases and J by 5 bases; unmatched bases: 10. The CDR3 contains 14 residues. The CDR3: CASSTGGGRDEQYF. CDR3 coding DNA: TGTGCCAGCTCGACAGGGGGGGGTCGGGACGAGCAGTACTTC.

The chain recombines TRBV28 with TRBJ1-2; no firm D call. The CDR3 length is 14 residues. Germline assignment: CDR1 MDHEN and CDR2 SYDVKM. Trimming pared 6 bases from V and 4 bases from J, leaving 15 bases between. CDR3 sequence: CASRLGLTSYGYTF. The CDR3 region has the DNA TGTGCCAGCAGATTAGGGTTGACATCCTATGGCTACACCTTC.

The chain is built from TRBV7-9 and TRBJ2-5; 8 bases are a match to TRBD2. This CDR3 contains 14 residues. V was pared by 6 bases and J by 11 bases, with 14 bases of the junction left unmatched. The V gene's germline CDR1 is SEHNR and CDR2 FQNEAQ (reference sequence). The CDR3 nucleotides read TGTGCCAGCAGTCCGGGACTAGGCCAAGGAGAGCAGTACTTC. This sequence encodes CASSPGLGQGEQYF.

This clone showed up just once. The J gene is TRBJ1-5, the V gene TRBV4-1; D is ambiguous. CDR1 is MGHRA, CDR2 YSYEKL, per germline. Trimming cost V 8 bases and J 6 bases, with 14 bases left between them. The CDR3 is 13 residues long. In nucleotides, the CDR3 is TGCGCCAGCGCCGACGGAGGGAGTCAGCCCCAGCATTTT. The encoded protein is CASADGGSQPQHF.

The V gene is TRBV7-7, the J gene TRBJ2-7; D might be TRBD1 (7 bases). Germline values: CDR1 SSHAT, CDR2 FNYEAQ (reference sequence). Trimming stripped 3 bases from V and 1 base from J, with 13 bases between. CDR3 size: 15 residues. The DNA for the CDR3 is TGTGCCAGCAGCTTTCGACAGGGAGGATCCTACGAGCAGTACTTC. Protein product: CASSFRQGGSYEQYF.

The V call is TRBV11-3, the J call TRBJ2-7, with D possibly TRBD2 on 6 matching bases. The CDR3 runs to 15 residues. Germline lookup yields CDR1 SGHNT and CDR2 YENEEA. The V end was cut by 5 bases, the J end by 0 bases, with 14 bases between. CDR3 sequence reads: CASSDSRDFSYEQYF. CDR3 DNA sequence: TGTGCCAGCAGCGACTCGAGGGACTTCTCCTACGAGCAGTACTTC. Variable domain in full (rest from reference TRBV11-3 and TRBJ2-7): EAGVVQSPRYKIIEKKQPVAFWCNPISGHNTLYWYLQNLGQGPELLIRYENEEAVDDSQLPKDRFSAERLKGVDSTLKIQPAELGDSAVYLCASSDSRDFSYEQYFGPGTRLTVT.

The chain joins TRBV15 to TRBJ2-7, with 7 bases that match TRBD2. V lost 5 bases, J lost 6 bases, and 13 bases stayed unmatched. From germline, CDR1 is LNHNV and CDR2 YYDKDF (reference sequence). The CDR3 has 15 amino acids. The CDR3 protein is CATSLSPTSFPEQYF. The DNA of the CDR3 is TGTGCCACCAGCTTGTCCCCGACTAGCTTTCCCGAGCAGTACTTC.